This T cell receptor (beta chain) was identified in a study of radiotherapy plus CTLA-4 blockade in lung cancer. About the study: Overall, 18% of patients showed an objective response, while roughly 28% attained disease control. Study-level points and caveats: After treatment with radiotherapy plus ipilimumab, TCR clones that came from the tumor expanded in blood. The authors reported that early blood T cell clone dynamics, with interferon-beta, best predicted response.

Assay used: immunoSEQ multiplex PCR; TCRdb lists only in-frame clones, some missing. This sample yields tens of thousands of clones, of which roughly 85% are seen a single time; about 25% belongs to the top ten. The CDR3 length is 13 residues. Germline loops: CDR1 SGHNT, CDR2 YENEEA. The ends lost 8 bases at V and 9 bases at J; junction bases unmatched: 10. With regard to this clone: Its antigen is unknown.

Those with chemo-refractory metastatic non-small-cell lung cancer were treated with focal radiation combined with CTLA-4 blockade using ipilimumab. The sample was peripheral blood, taken from a patient treated with radiotherapy plus ipilimumab. The TCR originated in a human donor with non-small cell lung cancer that progressed on radiotherapy plus ipilimumab. V is TRBV11-3 and J is TRBJ2-1; TRBD1 matches at 7 bases. The CDR3: CASAKVGGGEQFF. The DNA of the CDR3 is TGTGCCAGCGCCAAGGTAGGGGGCGGTGAGCAGTTCTTC.